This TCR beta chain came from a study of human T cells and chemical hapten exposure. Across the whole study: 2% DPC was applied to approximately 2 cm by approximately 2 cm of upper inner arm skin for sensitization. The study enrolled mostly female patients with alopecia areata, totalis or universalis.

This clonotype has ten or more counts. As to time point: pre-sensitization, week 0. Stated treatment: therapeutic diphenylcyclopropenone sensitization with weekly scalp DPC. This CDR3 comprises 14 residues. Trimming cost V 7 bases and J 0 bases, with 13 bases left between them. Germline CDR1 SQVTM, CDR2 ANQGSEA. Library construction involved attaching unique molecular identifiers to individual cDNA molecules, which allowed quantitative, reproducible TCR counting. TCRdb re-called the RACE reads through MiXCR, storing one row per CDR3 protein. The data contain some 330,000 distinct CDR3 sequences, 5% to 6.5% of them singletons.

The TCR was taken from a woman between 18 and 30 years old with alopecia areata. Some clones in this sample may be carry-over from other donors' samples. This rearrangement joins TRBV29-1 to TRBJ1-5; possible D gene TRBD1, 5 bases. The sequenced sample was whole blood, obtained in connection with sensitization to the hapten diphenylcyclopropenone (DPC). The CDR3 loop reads CSAIPTDSNQPQHF. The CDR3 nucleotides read TGCAGCGCTATCCCGACAGATAGCAATCAGCCCCAGCATTTT.